Listed here is a single T cell receptor beta chain. The antigen it binds to is not known. Per-base qualities were not stored, and no clone one base away is much larger. V sheds 3 bases and J sheds 3 bases, leaving 17 bases between their ends. For CDR1 and CDR2, the germline V gene lists SGHDN and FVKESK. The CDR3 goes from the cysteine to the phenylalanine over 16 residues. The entry retains the CDR3 DNA only, 48 bases that are in frame from base 1. Library creation used 5' RACE. The data were produced on an Illumina HiSeq 2500. A second PCR of 7 to 11 cycles was performed with a sample-barcoded 5' primer and a J-beta primer mix. A unique molecular identifier was introduced onto each TCR beta cDNA molecule by a template-switch 5' adaptor carrying 12 random nucleotides. Each sample yielded at least 3 million CDR3-containing paired-end reads. All of the RNA was converted into first-strand cDNA using the Mint cDNA synthesis kit, with a TRBC-specific oligonucleotide serving as the primer. Following uracil-DNA glycosylase treatment, all cDNA underwent a first 18-cycle PCR with the universal primers M1SS and BC2_uni_R. On the study's bioinformatics: Normalization of each sample was performed by random selection of 1 million high-quality reads, each carrying a distinct molecular identifier. Reads with shared molecular identifiers were discarded instead of being binned into consensus sequences. MiTCR, run with a Q25 quality threshold and the strictest error-elimination algorithm, handled CDR3 identification, clonotype clustering and error correction. Lower-bound total TCR beta diversity was estimated with a nonparametric unseen species model using Euler transformation. TCRdb cleaned the public reads at Q25 with fastp, built clones with MiXCR and kept in-frame beta chains. Entries are consolidated by CDR3 protein sequence, retaining the most common genes and DNA. The V and J calls and clone size are TCRdb's, not the authors'. In all, the sample holds about 640,000 distinct CDR3 sequences, and approximately 50% of those were seen once. Around 37% of the sample is held by the ten biggest clonotypes.

The sample comes from a study of blood T cells in healthy people across ages (dated by TCRdb to about 2015). For the wider study: In model experiments, template switching captured roughly one uniquely barcoded TCR beta cDNA molecule for every two T cells. To track age-related changes in TCR beta repertoire diversity, the study relied on deep sequencing normalized with unique cDNA molecular identifiers. Donors were grouped into four age groups: young (average about 15 years), middle-aged (about 40), aged (62) and long-lived (approximately 82). To avoid experimental bias, donors of different ages were spread randomly across the sequencing lanes. Using the same blood draw, the study looked at two additional independent replicas of 1 million unique cDNA reads for two donors, one aged 18 to 30 and the other aged 80 or older.

The 35 to 40 donors, aged about 6 to 100 years, were systemically healthy Caucasian individuals from Russia. About 9.8 milliliters of peripheral blood were drawn from each donor into EDTA-treated Vacutainer tubes. Ficoll-Paque density-gradient centrifugation was used to isolate PBMCs, with at least 6.5 million per sample. Trizol reagent was used to extract total RNA from PBMCs, with at least 5.5 micrograms per sample. For every donor, flow cytometry on a PBMC aliquot measured the percentage of naive CD45RAhigh/CD27high T cells. Overall study results and their limits: Compared with the aged group, the long-lived group had more naive CD4+ T cells, fewer expanded clones and increased TCR diversity, a pattern suggesting age selection. Conclusive comparison of naive and antigen-experienced compartments was prevented by the profiling of bulk unsorted PBMCs. Total diversity estimates from one million sequenced T cells were considered lower bounds and underestimates. Observed TCR beta diversity per million T cells fell roughly linearly with age, and a significant reduction was already apparent by age about 38. A strong correlation was found between observed TCR beta diversity and the percentage of naive T cells measured by flow cytometry. The CMV infection status of donors was not known, potentially confounding age-related changes in expanded clonotypes.

The receptor was derived from a man aged 55 to 70 in good health. The specimen sequenced was blood. Recombination connected TRBV14 to TRBJ1-2, with the D gene not clear enough to name. DNA sequence: TGTGCCAGCAGCCACGGACGGCCACTCGGGGACTATGGCTACACCTTC. Its protein product is CASSHGRPLGDYGYTF.